This T cell receptor (beta chain) emerged from a study of cytomegalovirus exposure and HLA in healthy donors. Whole-study context: The same platform used for the 500 to 850 first-cohort repertoires was also used for the approximately 120 validation repertoires, as a later analysis reported.

Clones were sequenced by immunoSEQ multiplex PCR, and TCRdb holds only the in-frame ones, with some missing. The table has around 150,000 clones, just under 90% seen once. Whole-study findings and limits: A few CMV-associated chains were confirmed in vitro to be specific for CMV antigens. Cytomegalovirus status was reportedly diagnosed by the classifier with high sensitivity and specificity.

Germline V gene data show CDR1 as SGHAT and CDR2 as FQNNGV. Trimming took off 7 bases at V and 4 bases at J, with 14 bases between the two ends. This CDR3 has 13 amino acids. A word on this clone: Its antigen is not identified.

Sequenced sample: PBMCs. This chain joins TRBV11-2 and TRBJ2-7; the D gene is possibly TRBD2 (6 bases). This sequence was found in a man between 18 and 29 years old in good health and CMV-seropositive. The CDR3 sequence is CASNIGGGYEQYF. DNA for the CDR3: TGTGCCAGCAACATCGGGGGTGGTTACGAGCAGTACTTC.